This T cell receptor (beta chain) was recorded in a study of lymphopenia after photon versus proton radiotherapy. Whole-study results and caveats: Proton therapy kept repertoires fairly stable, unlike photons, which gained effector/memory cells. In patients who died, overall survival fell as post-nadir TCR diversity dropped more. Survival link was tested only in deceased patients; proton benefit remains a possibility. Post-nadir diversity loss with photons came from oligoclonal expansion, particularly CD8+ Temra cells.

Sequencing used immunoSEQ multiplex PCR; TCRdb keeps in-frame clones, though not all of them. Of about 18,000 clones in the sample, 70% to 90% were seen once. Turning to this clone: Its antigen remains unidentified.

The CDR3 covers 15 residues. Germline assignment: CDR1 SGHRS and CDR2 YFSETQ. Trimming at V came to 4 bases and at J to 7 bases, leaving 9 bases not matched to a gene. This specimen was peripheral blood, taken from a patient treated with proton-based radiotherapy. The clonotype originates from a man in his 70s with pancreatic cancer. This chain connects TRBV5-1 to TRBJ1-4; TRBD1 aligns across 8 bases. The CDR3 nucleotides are TGCGCCAGCAGCCCCCAGGGGGCAGTGGGTGAAAAACTGTTTTTT. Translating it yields CASSPQGAVGEKLFF.